The TCR beta chain described here comes from a study of T cells after yellow fever vaccination. Study in general: In the case of low-cell-number fractions, SMART-Seq v4 Ultra Low Input was used for preparation.

V was clipped by 7 bases and J by 1 base; unmatched bases: 5. CDR1 is SNHLY and CDR2 is FYNNEI in the germline V gene. This CDR3 has 15 amino acids. MiXCR, applied by TCRdb to the 5' RACE reads, yields one record per CDR3 protein. The sample has about 360,000 distinct CDR3 sequences, more than 5.5% seen once; the top ten hold about 15%. Study-wide results and caveats: Secondary responses were weaker yet peaked faster, day 5 versus 15. CD4 and CD8 compartments shared a small share of clonotypes.

This clonotype occurred many times. Antigen specificity is unknown. The chain has TRBV2 and TRBJ2-5, with 11 bases lining up with TRBD1. This specimen consisted of PBMCs, obtained 5 days after the yellow fever booster vaccination. The sequence was obtained from a man younger than 45 who received the YFV17D yellow fever vaccine. CDR3: CASKEGTGGQETQYF. The CDR3 bases are TGTGCCAGCAAAGAGGGGACAGGGGGCCAAGAGACCCAGTACTTC.